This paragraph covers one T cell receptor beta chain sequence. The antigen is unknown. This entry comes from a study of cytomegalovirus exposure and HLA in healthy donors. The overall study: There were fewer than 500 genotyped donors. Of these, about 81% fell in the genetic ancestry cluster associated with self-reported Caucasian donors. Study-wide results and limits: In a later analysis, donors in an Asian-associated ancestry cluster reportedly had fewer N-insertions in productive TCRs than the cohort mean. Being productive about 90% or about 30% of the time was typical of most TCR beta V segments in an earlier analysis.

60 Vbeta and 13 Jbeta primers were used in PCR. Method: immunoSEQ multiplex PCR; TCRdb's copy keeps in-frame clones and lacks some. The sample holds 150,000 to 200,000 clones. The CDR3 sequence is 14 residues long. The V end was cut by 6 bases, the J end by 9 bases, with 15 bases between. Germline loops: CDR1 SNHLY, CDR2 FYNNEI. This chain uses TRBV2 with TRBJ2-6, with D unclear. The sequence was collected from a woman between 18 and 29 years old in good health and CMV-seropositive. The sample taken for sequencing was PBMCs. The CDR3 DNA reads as TGTGCCAGCAGGATCCTCCCCGGTTACAACGTCCTGACTTTC. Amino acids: CASRILPGYNVLTF.